The rows below give T cell receptor beta chains drawn from one sample of a study of PD-1 blockade in mismatch repair-deficient tumors. Data came from immunoSEQ multiplex PCR; TCRdb stores just in-frame clones and leaves some out. The sample has under 85,000 clones; about 72% are singletons. Material: peripheral blood, obtained 2 weeks after starting pembrolizumab. The receptors originated from an adult with mismatch repair-deficient cancer. Each CDR3 is given with its conserved first and last residue. The order of the fields is V gene, clone size, D gene, J gene, CDR3 protein, CDR3 DNA. D genes are given only for firm matches. Clone size is not always given. Where it is, it says once, few, many or a class for expanded clones.

v_call: TRBV5-6; clone_size: once; d_call: TRBD2; j_call: TRBJ2-1; cdr3_aa: CASSGGLAGGLTYNEQFF; cdr3_nt: TGTGCCAGCAGCGGAGGACTCGCGGGAGGGCTTACCTACAATGAGCAGTTCTTC
v_call: TRBV6-1; clone_size: once; d_call: .; j_call: TRBJ2-1; cdr3_aa: CASSEARGVGYNEQFF; cdr3_nt: TGTGCCAGCAGTGAAGCTAGAGGGGTCGGCTACAATGAGCAGTTCTTC
v_call: TRBV7-7; clone_size: .; d_call: TRBD2; j_call: TRBJ2-2; cdr3_aa: CASSLNLAGDSRTGELFF; cdr3_nt: TGTGCTAGCAGCTTAAATCTAGCGGGAGATAGTCGTACCGGGGAGCTGTTTTTT
v_call: TRBV2; clone_size: once; d_call: .; j_call: TRBJ2-5; cdr3_aa: CASSEDYLGVTQYF; cdr3_nt: TGTGCCAGCAGTGAAGACTACCTGGGGGTGACCCAGTACTTC
v_call: TRBV18; clone_size: .; d_call: .; j_call: TRBJ1-1; cdr3_aa: CASSPSPTNTEAFF; cdr3_nt: TGTGCCAGCTCACCTAGCCCTACGAACACTGAAGCTTTCTTT
v_call: TRBV5-3; clone_size: .; d_call: .; j_call: TRBJ2-3; cdr3_aa: CARSWTINGDTQYF; cdr3_nt: TGTGCCAGAAGCTGGACTATTAACGGAGATACGCAGTATTTT
v_call: TRBV9; clone_size: .; d_call: .; j_call: TRBJ1-1; cdr3_aa: CASSVGRRDTEAFF; cdr3_nt: TGTGCCAGCAGCGTCGGGCGTCGAGACACTGAAGCTTTCTTT
v_call: TRBV4-3; clone_size: few; d_call: .; j_call: TRBJ2-1; cdr3_aa: CASSQETRAEQFF; cdr3_nt: TGCGCCAGCAGCCAAGAAACTCGGGCTGAGCAGTTCTTC
v_call: TRBV6-6; clone_size: .; d_call: TRBD2; j_call: TRBJ2-7; cdr3_aa: CASSYRSGRAGGEQYF; cdr3_nt: TGTGCCAGCAGTTACCGGTCCGGGAGGGCTGGGGGCGAGCAGTACTTC
v_call: TRBV7-2; clone_size: .; d_call: .; j_call: TRBJ1-4; cdr3_aa: CASSLDSGSNEKLFF; cdr3_nt: TGTGCCAGCAGCTTAGACTCGGGGTCTAATGAAAAACTGTTTTTT
v_call: TRBV5-1; clone_size: .; d_call: .; j_call: TRBJ2-4; cdr3_aa: CASSLGAGDETKNIQYF; cdr3_nt: TGCGCCAGCAGCTTGGGGGCAGGGGACGAGACCAAAAACATTCAGTACTTC
v_call: TRBV5-5; clone_size: .; d_call: .; j_call: TRBJ1-2; cdr3_aa: CASSLDRTEFSNYGYTF; cdr3_nt: TGTGCCAGCAGCTTGGACAGGACCGAATTTTCTAACTATGGCTACACCTTC
v_call: TRBV15; clone_size: .; d_call: .; j_call: TRBJ2-7; cdr3_aa: CATSIVWGREKNF; cdr3_nt: TGTGCCACCAGCATCGTGTGGGGCAGGGAAAAAAACTTC
v_call: TRBV9; clone_size: .; d_call: TRBD1; j_call: TRBJ1-2; cdr3_aa: CASTHKEGAHYGYTF; cdr3_nt: TGTGCCAGCACCCATAAGGAGGGGGCCCACTATGGCTACACCTTC
v_call: TRBV7-3; clone_size: .; d_call: TRBD2; j_call: TRBJ2-3; cdr3_aa: CASSFGAGTDTQYF; cdr3_nt: TGTGCCAGCAGTTTTGGAGCGGGAACAGATACGCAGTATTTT
v_call: TRBV5-1; clone_size: .; d_call: TRBD1; j_call: TRBJ1-2; cdr3_aa: CASSSETGSYGYTF; cdr3_nt: TGCGCCAGCAGCTCGGAGACAGGGAGCTATGGCTACACCTTC
v_call: TRBV5-4; clone_size: .; d_call: .; j_call: TRBJ2-3; cdr3_aa: CASSLAPNTDTQYF; cdr3_nt: TGTGCCAGCAGCTTGGCTCCCAACACAGATACGCAGTATTTT
v_call: TRBV18; clone_size: .; d_call: TRBD1; j_call: TRBJ2-1; cdr3_aa: CASSGTGGDNEQFF; cdr3_nt: TGTGCCAGCTCGGGGACAGGGGGTGACAATGAGCAGTTCTTC
v_call: TRBV5-1; clone_size: .; d_call: TRBD2; j_call: TRBJ2-1; cdr3_aa: CASSLGGSGREQFF; cdr3_nt: TGCGCCAGCAGCTTGGGCGGTAGCGGGAGAGAGCAGTTCTTC
v_call: TRBV7-2; clone_size: .; d_call: .; j_call: TRBJ1-4; cdr3_aa: CASSLGQNPEKLFF; cdr3_nt: TGTGCCAGCAGCTTAGGTCAGAATCCTGAAAAACTGTTTTTT
v_call: TRBV29-1; clone_size: .; d_call: .; j_call: TRBJ2-5; cdr3_aa: CSVGLVVGQTQYF; cdr3_nt: TGCAGCGTTGGGCTAGTTGTCGGGCAGACCCAGTACTTC
v_call: TRBV2; clone_size: once; d_call: TRBD2; j_call: TRBJ2-7; cdr3_aa: CASSENPAGAYEQYF; cdr3_nt: TGTGCCAGCAGTGAAAATCCAGCGGGAGCCTACGAGCAGTACTTC
v_call: TRBV7-2; clone_size: .; d_call: TRBD2; j_call: TRBJ2-3; cdr3_aa: CASSRLAGGADTQYF; cdr3_nt: TGTGCCAGCAGCCGACTAGCGGGAGGGGCAGATACGCAGTATTTT
v_call: TRBV19; clone_size: .; d_call: .; j_call: TRBJ2-4; cdr3_aa: CASSSPGSQAGNIQYF; cdr3_nt: TGTGCCAGTAGTTCCCCTGGTAGTCAGGCGGGGAACATTCAGTACTTC
v_call: TRBV9; clone_size: .; d_call: .; j_call: TRBJ2-5; cdr3_aa: CASSVGAVTLGETQYF; cdr3_nt: TGTGCCAGCAGCGTAGGGGCAGTAACTTTGGGTGAGACCCAGTACTTC
v_call: TRBV5-1; clone_size: .; d_call: .; j_call: TRBJ2-3; cdr3_aa: CASSLFGKNTDTQYF; cdr3_nt: TGCGCCAGCAGCCTCTTCGGGAAAAACACAGATACGCAGTATTTT
v_call: TRBV19; clone_size: .; d_call: .; j_call: TRBJ1-1; cdr3_aa: CASSTWTVNTEAFF; cdr3_nt: TGTGCCAGTAGTACCTGGACGGTGAACACTGAAGCTTTCTTT
v_call: TRBV5-1; clone_size: once; d_call: TRBD2; j_call: TRBJ2-1; cdr3_aa: CASSRGLAGDNEQFF; cdr3_nt: TGCGCCAGCAGCCGGGGACTAGCGGGCGACAATGAGCAGTTCTTC
v_call: TRBV7-9; clone_size: .; d_call: .; j_call: TRBJ2-1; cdr3_aa: CASSSSRGVGNEQFF; cdr3_nt: TGTGCCAGCAGCTCGTCCCGGGGAGTCGGAAATGAGCAGTTCTTC
v_call: TRBV4-1; clone_size: .; d_call: .; j_call: TRBJ2-1; cdr3_aa: CASRDLISSYNEQFF; cdr3_nt: TGCGCCAGCAGGGACCTCATTTCGTCCTACAATGAGCAGTTCTTC
v_call: TRBV7-9; clone_size: .; d_call: TRBD1; j_call: TRBJ1-5; cdr3_aa: CASSPRQGGQPQHF; cdr3_nt: TGTGCCAGCAGTCCGAGACAGGGTGGTCAGCCCCAGCATTTT
v_call: TRBV7-9; clone_size: .; d_call: TRBD2; j_call: TRBJ2-5; cdr3_aa: CASSLDSSGRQTQYF; cdr3_nt: TGTGCCAGCAGCTTAGATTCCAGCGGGAGACAGACCCAGTACTTC
v_call: TRBV12-5; clone_size: .; d_call: .; j_call: TRBJ1-2; cdr3_aa: CASGLGGGWGYTF; cdr3_nt: TGTGCTAGTGGTTTGGGGGGGGGCTGGGGCTACACCTTC
v_call: TRBV19; clone_size: .; d_call: .; j_call: TRBJ2-4; cdr3_aa: CASSMYSKNIQYF; cdr3_nt: TGTGCCAGTAGTATGTACAGCAAAAACATTCAGTACTTC
v_call: TRBV7-9; clone_size: .; d_call: .; j_call: TRBJ2-7; cdr3_aa: CASSLSYEQYF; cdr3_nt: TGTGCCAGCAGCCTCTCCTACGAGCAGTACTTC
v_call: TRBV19; clone_size: .; d_call: .; j_call: TRBJ2-4; cdr3_aa: CASSNQGTKNIQYF; cdr3_nt: TGTGCCAGTAGTAATCAGGGGACCAAAAACATTCAGTACTTC
v_call: TRBV27; clone_size: .; d_call: .; j_call: TRBJ2-1; cdr3_aa: CASRGTNVYNEQFF; cdr3_nt: TGTGCCAGCAGAGGGACAAACGTATACAATGAGCAGTTCTTC
v_call: TRBV27; clone_size: .; d_call: .; j_call: TRBJ2-7; cdr3_aa: CASSSGFSYEQYF; cdr3_nt: TGTGCCAGCAGTTCTGGGTTTTCCTACGAGCAGTACTTC
v_call: TRBV9; clone_size: few; d_call: .; j_call: TRBJ2-1; cdr3_aa: CASSDPSEKGPSSYNEQFF; cdr3_nt: TGTGCCAGCAGCGACCCTTCAGAGAAGGGTCCGAGCTCCTACAATGAGCAGTTCTTC
v_call: TRBV11-2; clone_size: .; d_call: .; j_call: TRBJ2-7; cdr3_aa: CASSLYGAGGIYEQYF; cdr3_nt: TGTGCCAGCAGCTTATACGGAGCAGGCGGAATCTACGAGCAGTACTTC
v_call: TRBV27; clone_size: .; d_call: .; j_call: TRBJ2-7; cdr3_aa: CASMLAGGEQYF; cdr3_nt: TGTGCCAGCATGTTGGCCGGGGGTGAGCAGTACTTC
v_call: TRBV5-3; clone_size: once; d_call: TRBD2; j_call: TRBJ2-7; cdr3_aa: CARTRRNGRERVGPCEQYF; cdr3_nt: TGTGCCAGAACCCGACGAAATGGGCGGGAGAGGGTTGGGCCCTGCGAGCAGTACTTC
v_call: TRBV18; clone_size: .; d_call: .; j_call: TRBJ2-7; cdr3_aa: CASSPPTTYEQYF; cdr3_nt: TGTGCCAGCTCACCACCAACAACCTACGAGCAGTACTTC
v_call: TRBV28; clone_size: .; d_call: .; j_call: TRBJ2-7; cdr3_aa: CASSGGTVIGGEQYF; cdr3_nt: TGTGCCAGCAGTGGGGGGACAGTTATAGGAGGCGAGCAGTACTTC
v_call: TRBV10-3; clone_size: .; d_call: TRBD2; j_call: TRBJ2-2; cdr3_aa: CAIRGAGETGELFF; cdr3_nt: TGTGCCATCAGGGGAGCGGGAGAGACCGGGGAGCTGTTTTTT
v_call: TRBV7-2; clone_size: .; d_call: .; j_call: TRBJ1-5; cdr3_aa: CASSLGDGNQPQHF; cdr3_nt: TGTGCCAGCAGCTTAGGGGACGGTAATCAGCCCCAGCATTTT
v_call: TRBV5-1; clone_size: .; d_call: .; j_call: TRBJ2-7; cdr3_aa: CASRRESSYEQYF; cdr3_nt: TGCGCCAGCAGACGGGAAAGCTCCTACGAGCAGTACTTC
v_call: TRBV19; clone_size: few; d_call: TRBD1; j_call: TRBJ2-1; cdr3_aa: CASSSWGQGADNEQFF; cdr3_nt: TGTGCCAGTAGCAGCTGGGGACAGGGGGCGGACAATGAGCAGTTCTTC
v_call: TRBV9; clone_size: .; d_call: .; j_call: TRBJ2-3; cdr3_aa: CASSAFRTGGSTDTQYF; cdr3_nt: TGTGCCAGCAGCGCCTTCAGGACAGGAGGGTCCACAGATACGCAGTATTTT
v_call: TRBV19; clone_size: .; d_call: TRBD1; j_call: TRBJ2-7; cdr3_aa: CASSMGGQGLYEQYF; cdr3_nt: TGTGCCAGTAGTATGGGGGGACAGGGGCTCTACGAGCAGTACTTC
v_call: TRBV9; clone_size: once; d_call: .; j_call: TRBJ1-2; cdr3_aa: CASSVEAKMGRTMWYGYTF; cdr3_nt: TGTGCCAGCAGCGTAGAGGCGAAAATGGGTCGGACGATGTGGTATGGCTACACCTTC
v_call: TRBV27; clone_size: .; d_call: .; j_call: TRBJ1-4; cdr3_aa: CASRAFVATNEKLFF; cdr3_nt: TGTGCCAGCAGGGCCTTTGTCGCAACTAATGAAAAACTGTTTTTT